This T cell receptor beta chain was profiled in a study of blood T cell repertoires in COVID-19 (dated by TCRdb to 2020 to 2022). At the level of the whole study: Collaborator samples came from the United States, Italy and Spain and covered acute and convalescent phases of COVID-19. Deeply sampled blood TCRbeta repertoires from subjects exposed to, actively infected with, or recovered from COVID-19 were included in the dataset. The samples were drawn from the first 160 participants of the ongoing ImmuneRACE study and from roughly 1,300 subjects provided by 6 global collaborators. Where HLA class I and class II types were available, the types were taken from metadata supplied by the sample provider, not from assay-based typing. The repertoires were made available in a free public database intended to serve as a resource for research on the immune response to SARS-CoV-2. The prospective study material was composed of cDNA or gDNA derived from T cells, B-cell-depleted T cells, or PBMCs. The sample metadata nearly always contained a de-identified subject ID, COVID-19 status, age in years and sex.

The germline V gene specifies SGHRS as CDR1 and YFSETQ as CDR2. V and J lose 2 bases and 5 bases, and a span of 7 bases separates them. There are 12 amino acids in the CDR3, from cysteine to phenylalanine inclusive. The DNA shown is the 36-base CDR3, in frame from base 1. Whole blood was collected in K2EDTA tubes by collaborating institutions according to the institutions' own protocols. For TCRbeta analysis, collaborators shipped samples in one of three forms: frozen whole blood, isolated PBMCs, or DNA extracted from either of those sample types. Results and caveats for the whole study, not just this receptor: The quantity of clinical and demographic metadata differed by source and by participant and was supplied without curation.

As concerns this clone: Its antigen remains unidentified. No base qualities exist here, and no much larger clone lies one base off it.

The immunoSEQ Assay, a bias-controlled multiplex PCR, was used to amplify TCRbeta CDR3 regions from genomic DNA. In the authors' own workflow: Within the assay, amplification of reference gene primers was used to estimate how many nucleated cells each sample contained. To quantify the absolute abundance of each unique TCRbeta CDR3 rearrangement, sequence reads were collapsed and filtered. Productive Simpson clonality was computed per sample as the square root of Simpson's diversity index over productive rearrangements. Here the immuneACCESS table is served through TCRdb, limited to in-frame sequences with V and J called. Missing clones are a known gap in these copies; in checked studies unresolved V genes cover under half, and the rest lacks a known reason. Clone size and V and J calls were adopted from that table, with D and trimming inferred from the DNA. The sample has under 50,000 clones on record, around 85% of them singletons. Together, the top ten hold about 4.4% of the sample.

The rearranged segments are TRBV5-1 and TRBJ2-5, with an unclear D gene assignment. The clonotype comes from a man between 45 and 60 years old with active COVID-19. Sequencing used peripheral blood. This receptor has the CDR3 CASSFLRETQYF. The DNA reads TGCGCCAGCAGCTTTTTACGGGAGACCCAGTACTTC.